The present T cell receptor beta chain was sequenced within a study of beta chain features in type 1 diabetes. Overall study findings and caveats: High-TCR-expressing cells could be over-represented by cDNA sequencing. TCRB CDR3s from Type 1 diabetes patients were moderately but significantly shorter in all four CD4+ subsets. Reduced insertions and increased deletions marked VDJ junctions in type 1 diabetes patients. A greater similarity of naive, central memory and Treg TCRB repertoires was seen among patients than among healthy donors.

In this sample, this clone turned up a few times. The target antigen is unknown. V shed 5 bases, J shed 6 bases, and the junction held 10 bases outside the gene matches. CDR1 is SGHAT, CDR2 FQDESV, per germline (reference sequence). The CDR3 consists of 16 residues. Investigators reverse transcribed all isolated RNA, so they sequenced expressed TCRB transcripts. Average reads for naive, central memory and regulatory T cell samples were several million. TCRdb keeps only in-frame clones here, not all; method: immunoSEQ multiplex PCR. Counted here are 150,000 to 200,000 clones, approximately 8.7% occurring once; the ten biggest clones make up around 0.7%.

The J gene is TRBJ2-4, the V gene TRBV11-1; 10 bases line up with TRBD1. This receptor was taken from a woman aged 25 to 45 with type 1 diabetes. Sequencing was done on a sample of central memory CD4+ T cells from blood. CDR3 sequence reads: CASSAVTGGYGNIQYF. CDR3 sequence (DNA): TGTGCCAGCAGCGCCGTGACAGGGGGCTACGGAAACATTCAGTACTTC.